Listed here are 25 T cell receptor beta chains from one sample, sequenced in a study of shared clonotypes between healthy human individuals. Naive CD8 populations comprised CD45RO-negative cells positively selected for CCR7, excluding terminally differentiated effector memory CD45RA+ cells. Data came from immunoSEQ multiplex PCR; TCRdb stores just in-frame clones and leaves some out. The sample shows approximately 2,200,000 clones, about 93% of them seen only once. The source material was naive CD8+ T cells from PBMCs. Receptors originate from a man younger than 30 in good health. Some clones in this sample may be carry-over from other donors' samples.

The chain joins TRBV6-5 to TRBJ2-7; a weak D match, TRBD2 (6 bases). This CDR3 comprises 14 residues. Trimming stripped 0 bases from V and 3 bases from J, with 9 bases between. CDR1 and CDR2 from the germline V gene are MNHEY and SVGAGI. The CDR3 loop is CASSYSAGRYEQYF. CDR3 in DNA: TGTGCCAGCAGTTACTCGGCGGGACGCTACGAGCAGTACTTC.

The chain links TRBV27 to TRBJ1-2, with D hard to call. CDR1 and CDR2 from the germline V gene are MNHEY and SMNVEV (reference sequence). V was trimmed by 3 bases and J by 3 bases, leaving 20 bases between them. There are 17 residues in the CDR3. The CDR3 reads CASSFWPHHERDYGYTF. In DNA form, the CDR3 reads TGTGCCAGCAGTTTTTGGCCACACCACGAACGGGACTATGGCTACACCTTC.

This chain uses TRBV19 with TRBJ1-5; TRBD1 agrees at 8 bases. Germline loops: CDR1 LNHDA, CDR2 SQIVND (reference sequence). The V gene end was trimmed by 3 bases and the J gene end by 5 bases; junction bases not matched to a gene: 9. This CDR3 has 16 amino acids. CDR3 sequence: CASSITKDRVDQPQHF. In nucleotides, the CDR3 is TGTGCCAGTAGTATTACTAAGGACAGGGTCGATCAGCCCCAGCATTTT.

Notes on this clone: At the DNA level, this CDR3 is encoded by other sequences in the same sample as well. This chain connects TRBV9 to TRBJ1-2, with D unresolved. V shed 5 bases and J shed 3 bases, with 14 bases lying between them. CDR3 length: 14 amino acids. Per the germline V gene, CDR1 is SGDLS and CDR2 is YYNGEE. The chain's CDR3 is CASSVGGSDYGYTF. The CDR3 DNA sequence: TGTGCCAGCAGTGTGGGAGGGTCCGACTATGGCTACACCTTC.

The chain is built from TRBV7-9 and TRBJ2-5; TRBD2 agrees at 8 bases. Germline CDR1 SEHNR, CDR2 FQNEAQ (reference sequence). The CDR3 extends over 12 amino acids. For the CDR3, the DNA is TGTGCAGCGGGGGAGGGCCCGGAGACCCAGTACTTC. Amino acids: CAAGEGPETQYF.

The chain recombines TRBV27 with TRBJ1-4; D is unresolved. The CDR3 contains 12 residues. V lost 5 bases and J lost 7, with 8 bases in between. Germline V gene sequence: CDR1 MNHEY, CDR2 SMNVEV (reference sequence). The CDR3 region is CASSILGEKLFF. The CDR3 DNA is TGTGCCAGCAGTATCCTAGGTGAAAAACTGTTTTTT.

The rearrangement links TRBV25-1 to TRBJ1-2; D not certain. Germline assignment: CDR1 MGHDK and CDR2 SYGVNS. Trimming stripped 1 base from V and 7 bases from J, with 10 bases between. This CDR3 comprises 13 residues. The CDR3 is CASSELQSGGYTF. For the CDR3, the DNA is TGTGCCAGCAGTGAATTACAGTCTGGTGGCTACACCTTC.

V gene TRBV5-4 combines with J gene TRBJ2-1; D gene uncertain. Germline V CDR1 and CDR2: SGHNT, YYREEE (reference sequence). The CDR3 extends over 17 amino acids. V was shortened by 1 base and J by 3 bases, with 17 bases between the two germline ends. CDR3 nucleotide sequence: TGTGCCAGCAGCTTGTACGGCGTGGAGCTTTTCTACAATGAGCAGTTCTTC. Residues: CASSLYGVELFYNEQFF.

The DNA of the CDR3 is TGTGCCAGCAGCGTCGGGACTAGCGGCTCAGATACGCAGTATTTT. Its translation is CASSVGTSGSDTQYF. The rearrangement uses TRBV7-3 and TRBJ2-3; 11 bases match TRBD2. The J segment lost 4 bases and the V segment lost 5 bases, leaving 5 bases of the junction unmatched. This CDR3 comprises 15 residues. From germline, CDR1 is SGHTA and CDR2 FQGTGA. Looking up the rest from reference TRBV7-3 and TRBJ2-3 gives the full variable domain: GAGVSQTPSNKVTEKGKYVELRCDPISGHTALYWYRQSLGQGPEFLIYFQGTGAADDSGLPNDRFFAVRPEGSVSTLKIQRTERGDSAVYLCASSVGTSGSDTQYFGPGTRLTVL.

This clone was detected only a few times. The chain employs TRBV9 and TRBJ1-5, with D perhaps TRBD1 (5 bases). This CDR3 contains 13 residues. Trimming shortened V by 2 bases and J by 5 bases, and 8 bases separated the two germline ends. From germline, CDR1 is SGDLS and CDR2 YYNGEE. In DNA, the CDR3 is TGTGCCAGCAGCGTGACAGACGATCAGCCCCAGCATTTT. This gives the protein CASSVTDDQPQHF.

The chain is built from TRBV5-8 and TRBJ2-7; TRBD1 matches 7 bases. With V trimmed by 2 bases and J by 0 bases, 11 bases remained unmatched. The germline V gene encodes CDR1 SGHTS and CDR2 YDEGEE. The CDR3 loop spans 17 amino acids. CDR3 in DNA: TGTGCCAGCAGCTTAGACCCCGGGACAGAAAGCTCCTACGAGCAGTACTTC. It translates to CASSLDPGTESSYEQYF.

CDR3 nucleotide sequence: TGTGCCAGCAGCTTGTGGGACAGGGGGCGGTACGAGCAGTACTTC. It is translated as CASSLWDRGRYEQYF. The chain carries TRBV11-2 and TRBJ2-7; 12 bases match TRBD1. The CDR3 is 15 amino acids. Germline CDR1 SGHAT, CDR2 FQNNGV. The V and J ends lost 3 bases and 4 bases, in that order; junction bases with no gene match: 4.

The chain carries TRBV9 and TRBJ2-2, with 8 positions matching TRBD1. CDR1 and CDR2 (germline): SGDLS, YYNGEE. CDR3 length equals 16 residues. The J segment lost 8 bases and the V segment lost 4 bases, leaving 13 bases of the junction unmatched. CDR3 in amino acids: CASSTQPGQVRGELFF. CDR3 nucleotides: TGTGCCAGCAGCACACAACCGGGACAGGTCCGAGGGGAGCTGTTTTTT. The full variable domain, rest sourced from reference TRBV9 and TRBJ2-2, is DSGVTQTPKHLITATGQRVTLRCSPRSGDLSVYWYQQSLDQGLQFLIQYYNGEERAKGNILERFSAQQFPDLHSELNLSSLELGDSALYFCASSTQPGQVRGELFFGEGSRLTVL.

The rearrangement uses TRBV14 and TRBJ2-7; 7 bases are a match to TRBD1. The CDR3 has 14 residues. V gave up 2 bases and J gave up 1 base; unmatched junction bases: 2. Per germline, CDR1 SGHDN and CDR2 FVKESK. The chain's CDR3 is CASSQRTGSYEQYF. Written as DNA, the CDR3 is TGTGCCAGCAGCCAAAGGACAGGATCCTACGAGCAGTACTTC. The full variable domain, with the rest looked up from reference TRBV14 and TRBJ2-7, is EAGVTQFPSHSVIEKGQTVTLRCDPISGHDNLYWYRRVMGKEIKFLLHFVKESKQDESGMPNNRFLAERTGGTYSTLKVQPAELEDSGVYFCASSQRTGSYEQYFGPGTRLTVT.

The genes are TRBV13 and TRBJ2-7; D is unresolved. CDR1 and CDR2 (germline): PRHDT, FYEKMQ (reference sequence). V was pared by 2 bases and J by 0 bases, with 11 bases between. The CDR3 sequence is 15 residues long. The CDR3 sequence: CASSLRFRDSYEQYF. In DNA form, the CDR3 reads TGTGCCAGCAGCTTACGGTTCAGAGACTCCTACGAGCAGTACTTC.

The J gene is TRBJ1-3, the V gene TRBV28, with 10 bases aligning to TRBD1. V dropped 5 bases and J dropped 3; count of bases not matched to a gene: 7. CDR1 is MDHEN, CDR2 SYDVKM, per germline. This CDR3 region has 16 residues. CDR3 loop: CASSLGQGGDGNTIYF. DNA of the CDR3: TGTGCCAGCAGTCTTGGACAGGGGGGGGATGGAAACACCATATATTTT.

This chain joins TRBV7-9 and TRBJ2-7; D could derive from TRBD1 or TRBD2 (5 bases each). Deletions cut 1 base from V and 2 bases from J, with 9 bases between. This CDR3 spans 14 amino acids. Germline V lookup: CDR1 SEHNR, CDR2 FQNEAQ (reference sequence). The CDR3 spells CASSLGEGPYEQYF. CDR3 DNA sequence: TGTGCCAGCAGCTTAGGTGAGGGACCCTACGAGCAGTACTTC.

CDR3 coding DNA: TGTGCCAGTAGTATGGCCATCAATCAGCCCCAGCATTTT. Translation: CASSMAINQPQHF. The chain has TRBV19 and TRBJ1-5; no clear D. V was clipped by 3 bases and J by 3 bases, with 6 bases between them. This CDR3 has 13 amino acids. The germline CDR1 and CDR2 sequences are LNHDA and SQIVND (reference sequence).

V gene TRBV18 combines with J gene TRBJ1-6, with a possible D match to TRBD1 (6 bases). Germline CDR1 and CDR2: KGHSH and LQKENI. The V end was cut by 4 bases, the J end by 10 bases, with 20 bases between. CDR3 length equals 16 residues. This CDR3 reads CASSLPQGFRRSPLHF. The CDR3 coding sequence is TGTGCCAGCTCACTACCACAGGGATTTAGGCGCTCACCCCTCCACTTT.

V is TRBV5-5 and J is TRBJ2-2, with unresolved D. The ends were cut back, 3 bases at V and 2 bases at J, with 2 bases in the middle. CDR3 size: 12 residues. The germline V gene encodes CDR1 SGHKS and CDR2 YYEKEE (reference sequence). The CDR3 reads CASSSNTGELFF. CDR3 sequence (DNA): TGTGCCAGCAGCTCCAACACCGGGGAGCTGTTTTTT.

The gene calls are TRBV27 and TRBJ1-4; D call uncertain. V gave up 10 bases and J gave up 0 bases, with 21 bases separating them. CDR3 length: 17 amino acids. From germline, CDR1 is MNHEY and CDR2 SMNVEV (reference sequence). CDR3 nucleotides: TGTGCCACCAGCCAAGGACCGTTCAGCGCAACTAATGAAAAACTGTTTTTT. Translated: CATSQGPFSATNEKLFF.

The V and J genes are TRBV6-5 and TRBJ1-2; no definite D call. Trimming removed 10 bases from V and 2 bases from J, with 8 bases in between. The CDR3 spans 11 residues. The germline CDR1 and CDR2 sequences are MNHEY and SVGAGI. Written as DNA, the CDR3 is TGTGCCATCCCGAGCAACTATGGCTACACCTTC. Amino acids: CAIPSNYGYTF.

The V call is TRBV6-5, the J call TRBJ1-5, with 8 bases that match TRBD1. The V segment lost 6 bases and the J segment 6 bases; nucleotides outside the gene matches: 10. This CDR3 has 15 amino acids. Germline V lookup: CDR1 MNHEY, CDR2 SVGAGI. Written as DNA, the CDR3 is TGTGCCAGCAGGCCCGGACGACAGGGGCGTCAGCCCCAGCATTTT. Amino acids: CASRPGRQGRQPQHF.

Comment on this clone: Other DNA sequences in this sample translate to the same CDR3. The gene calls are TRBV7-9 and TRBJ2-7; 8 nucleotides line up with TRBD1. CDR1 and CDR2 from the germline V gene are SEHNR and FQNEAQ (reference sequence). This CDR3 has 14 residues. The V gene end was trimmed by 5 bases and the J gene end by 3 bases; junction bases not matched to a gene: 6. The CDR3 DNA is TGTGCCAGCAGCCCTCCAGGGGGCGGCTACGAGCAGTACTTC. It is translated as CASSPPGGGYEQYF.

The rearrangement uses TRBV29-1 and TRBJ2-7, with 12 bases identical to TRBD2. This CDR3 contains 15 residues. Unmatched junction bases numbered 6, after V lost 6 bases and J lost 0 bases. The germline CDR1 and CDR2 sequences are SQVTM and ANQGSEA. CDR3 protein: CSVEGLAGNSYEQYF. The CDR3 bases are TGCAGCGTGGAGGGACTAGCGGGTAACTCCTACGAGCAGTACTTC.